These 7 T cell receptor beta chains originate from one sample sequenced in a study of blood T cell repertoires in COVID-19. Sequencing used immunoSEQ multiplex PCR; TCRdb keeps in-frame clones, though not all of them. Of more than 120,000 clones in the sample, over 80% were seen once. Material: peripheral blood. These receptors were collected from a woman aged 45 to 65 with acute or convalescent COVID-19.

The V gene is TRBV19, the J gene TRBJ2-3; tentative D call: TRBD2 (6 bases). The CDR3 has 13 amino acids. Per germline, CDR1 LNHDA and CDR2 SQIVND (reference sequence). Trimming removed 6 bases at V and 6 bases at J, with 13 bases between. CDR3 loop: CASSPTRGDTQYF. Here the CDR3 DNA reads TGTGCCAGTAGCCCAACCCGGGGGGATACGCAGTATTTT.

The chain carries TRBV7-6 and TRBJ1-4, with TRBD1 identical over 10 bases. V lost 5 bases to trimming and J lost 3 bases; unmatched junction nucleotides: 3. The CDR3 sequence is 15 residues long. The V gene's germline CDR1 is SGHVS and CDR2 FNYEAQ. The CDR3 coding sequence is TGTGCCAGCAGCATAGACAGGGGGCCTAATGAAAAACTGTTTTTT. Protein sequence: CASSIDRGPNEKLFF.

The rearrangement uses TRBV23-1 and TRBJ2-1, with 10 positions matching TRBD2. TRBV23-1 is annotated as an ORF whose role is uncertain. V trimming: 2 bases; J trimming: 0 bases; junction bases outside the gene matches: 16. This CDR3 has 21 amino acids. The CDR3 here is CASSQILLAGRPISSYNEQFF. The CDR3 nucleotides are TGCGCCAGCAGTCAAATCTTACTAGCGGGAAGGCCTATAAGCTCCTACAATGAGCAGTTCTTC.

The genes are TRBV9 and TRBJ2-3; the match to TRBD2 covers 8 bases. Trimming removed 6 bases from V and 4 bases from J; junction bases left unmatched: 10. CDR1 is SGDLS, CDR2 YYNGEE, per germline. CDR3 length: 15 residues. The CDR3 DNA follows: TGTGCCAGCACTAGAAGGCGGGAGGAGCCAGATACGCAGTATTTT. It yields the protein CASTRRREEPDTQYF.

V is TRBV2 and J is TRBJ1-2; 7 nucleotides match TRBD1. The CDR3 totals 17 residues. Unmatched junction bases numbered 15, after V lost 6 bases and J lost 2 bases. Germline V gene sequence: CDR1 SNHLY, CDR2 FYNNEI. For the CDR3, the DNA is TGTGCCAGCAGCCCGATAGGCCGGCGACAGGGAAACTATGGCTACACCTTC. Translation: CASSPIGRRQGNYGYTF.

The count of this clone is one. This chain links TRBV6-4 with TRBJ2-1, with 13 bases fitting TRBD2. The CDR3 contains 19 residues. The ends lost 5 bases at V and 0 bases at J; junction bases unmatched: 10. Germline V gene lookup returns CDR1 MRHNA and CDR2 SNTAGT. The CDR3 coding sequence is TGTGCCAGCAGTCGGCGACTAGCGGGGGGACTCAGCTCCTACAATGAGCAGTTCTTC. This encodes CASSRRLAGGLSSYNEQFF.

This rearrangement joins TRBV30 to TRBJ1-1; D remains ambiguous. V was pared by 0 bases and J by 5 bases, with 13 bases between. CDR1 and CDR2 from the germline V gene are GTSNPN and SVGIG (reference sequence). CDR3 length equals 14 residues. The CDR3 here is CAWSVRRGWTEAFF. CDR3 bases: TGTGCCTGGAGTGTACGAAGAGGGTGGACTGAAGCTTTCTTT.